These 10 T cell receptor beta chains were sequenced from one sample in a study of PD-1 blockade in classical Hodgkin lymphoma. All the patients suffered relapse after autologous stem cell transplantation, and brentuximab vedotin exposure differed. Repertoires were generated with immunoSEQ multiplex PCR, while TCRdb's copy carries only in-frame clones and drops some. The data hold about 14,000 clones, with roughly 77% observed a single time. This specimen consisted of peripheral blood mononuclear cells (PBMCs), obtained at baseline. All receptors derive from a human donor with classical Hodgkin lymphoma.

CDR3 nucleotides: TGTGCCAGCAGCTTCGTGGGCGGACAAACCAATCAGCCCCAGCATTTT. Translated, it gives CASSFVGGQTNQPQHF. The V call is TRBV21-1, the J call TRBJ1-5; TRBD1 is the table's D call, not checked against the DNA. TRBV21-1 constitutes a pseudogene. CDR3 length equals 16 residues.

The genes are TRBV15 and TRBJ1-5; D uncertain. The CDR3 is 15 residues long. V lost 0 bases and J lost 3, with 9 bases in between. Per germline, CDR1 LNHNV and CDR2 YYDKDF (reference sequence). CDR3 DNA: TGTGCCACCAGCAGAGATTTCCAGGCCAATCAGCCCCAGCATTTT. Its translation: CATSRDFQANQPQHF.

V is TRBV19 and J is TRBJ2-4; D is ambiguous. With 7 bases removed from V and 0 bases from J, the gap between germline ends came to 22 bases. Germline CDR1 LNHDA, CDR2 SQIVND (reference sequence). This CDR3 is 18 amino acids long. The CDR3 nucleotides are TGTGCCAGTATTTATGTTCATGGAACATTATCAGCCAAAAACATTCAGTACTTC. Translated: CASIYVHGTLSAKNIQYF.

The CDR3 sequence is CALGQSYEQYF. CDR3 sequence (DNA): TGTGCCCTAGGACAGAGCTACGAGCAGTACTTC. The chain combines TRBV7-9 with TRBJ2-7, with D maybe TRBD1 (6 bases). Germline CDR1 and CDR2: SEHNR and FQNEAQ (reference sequence). The V end lost 11 bases, the J end lost 3 bases, and 11 bases lay between the germline ends. The CDR3 has 11 amino acids.

V usage is TRBV5-6 and J usage is TRBJ1-2, with D maybe TRBD1 (6 bases). The V end lost 4 bases, the J end lost 2 bases, and 12 bases lay between the germline ends. This CDR3 region has 14 residues. Germline CDR1 is SGHDT and CDR2 is YYEEEE. CDR3 loop: CASSLKRGNYGYTF. The CDR3 nucleotides are TGTGCCAGCAGCCTTAAGAGGGGGAACTATGGCTACACCTTC.

The chain is built from TRBV19 and TRBJ2-7, with 8 bases identical to TRBD1. The length of the CDR3 is 14 residues. The V gene's germline CDR1 is LNHDA and CDR2 SQIVND (reference sequence). Trimming removed 6 bases from V and 3 bases from J; junction bases left unmatched: 7. The CDR3 DNA sequence: TGTGCCAGTAGCCTGGGACAGGACTACTACGAGCAGTACTTC. This sequence encodes CASSLGQDYYEQYF. The full variable domain, in which reference TRBV19 and TRBJ2-7 provide the parts outside the CDR3, is DGGITQSPKYLFRKEGQNVTLSCEQNLNHDAMYWYRQDPGQGLRLIYYSQIVNDFQKGDIAEGYSVSREKKESFPLTVTSAQKNPTAFYLCASSLGQDYYEQYFGPGTRLTVT.

This chain connects TRBV6-1 to TRBJ2-5, with D uncertain. CDR1 and CDR2 (germline): MNHNS, SASEGT. Trimming stripped 8 bases from V and 5 bases from J, with 18 bases between. The CDR3 has 14 amino acids. This CDR3 is CASRPSDEAETQYF. In nucleotides, the CDR3 is TGTGCCAGCCGACCGTCGGACGAGGCGGAGACCCAGTACTTC.

The CDR3 here is CACGIGLGSPLHF. CDR3 nucleotide sequence: TGTGCCTGCGGCATTGGATTGGGTTCACCCCTCCACTTT. V and J are TRBV30 and TRBJ1-6; D remains unclear. The V end lost 6 bases, the J end lost 9 bases, and 15 bases lay between the germline ends. This CDR3 contains 13 residues. Germline values: CDR1 GTSNPN, CDR2 SVGIG (reference sequence).

This clone appeared a few times. The chain recombines TRBV29-1 with TRBJ1-1; a weak D match, TRBD1 (5 bases). Trimming removed 3 bases from V and 7 bases from J, with 12 bases in between. There are 12 residues in the CDR3. Germline V CDR1 and CDR2: SQVTM, ANQGSEA. CDR3 DNA: TGCAGCGTTGAGATCCAGGGATATGAAGCTTTCTTT. This sequence encodes CSVEIQGYEAFF.

This clone turned up a few times. The rearrangement uses TRBV7-6 and TRBJ1-2; 7 bases are shared with TRBD1. J gave up 4 bases and V 4 bases, and 6 bases lay outside the gene matches. The CDR3 totals 14 residues. Germline CDR1 and CDR2: SGHVS and FNYEAQ. The chain's CDR3 is CASSSGTATYGYTF. The CDR3 coding sequence is TGTGCCAGCAGCTCGGGGACAGCAACCTATGGCTACACCTTC.